This T cell receptor beta chain was found in a study of blood T cells in healthy people across ages. The CDR3 sequence is 16 residues long. Germline CDR1 reads SGHRS; CDR2 reads YFSETQ. Unmatched junction bases numbered 7, after V lost 1 base and J lost 6 bases. The use of a sample-barcoded 5' primer and a J-beta primer mix characterized a second PCR of about 7 to 12 cycles. TCRdb analysed the 5' RACE reads with MiXCR anew, one entry per CDR3 protein. The sample lists hundreds of thousands of distinct CDR3 sequences; 22% were seen once. In its sample, this clonotype was seen a few times. The receptor was isolated from a man aged 65 to 79 in good health. The sequencing sample was made of blood. The chain carries TRBV5-1 and TRBJ2-1; 10 bases align to TRBD2. The chain's CDR3 is CASSLRLAGAINEQFF. The DNA of the CDR3 is TGCGCCAGCAGCTTGAGGCTAGCGGGAGCAATCAATGAGCAGTTCTTC.